A single sample is the source of the 13 T cell receptor beta chains below, sequenced in a study of CD8+CD57+ T cells in acquired aplastic anemia. By flow cytometry, patients selected for sequencing had shown an expansion of CD8+CD57+ cells. The TCR beta profiling, which covered VDJ combination and CDR3 sequence, was carried out using genomic DNA as the template. In TCRdb, the reads were re-called with MiXCR into one record per CDR3 protein. In the table there are a few hundred thousand distinct CDR3 sequences, 82% of which are singletons. Material: sorted CD4+, CD8+, or CD8+CD57+ T cells (not recorded which) from PBMCs. Receptor source: a human donor with aplastic anemia.

J is TRBJ2-7 and V is TRBV7-3, with D uncertain. The germline V gene encodes CDR1 SGHTA and CDR2 FQGTGA. This CDR3 is built from 14 residues. Trimming removed 7 bases at V and 2 bases at J, with 15 bases between. The CDR3 DNA sequence: TGTGCCAGCACAGGCCGGGCCATAGCCTACGAGCAGTACTTC. Its protein is CASTGRAIAYEQYF.

As concerns this clonotype: Since no conserved phenylalanine or tryptophan closes the CDR3, a read error is the likely cause. The limits of the CDR3 on the DNA are not certain, so only TCRdb's listed CDR3 is given. The chain combines TRBV2 with TRBJ2-5. Germline CDR1 reads SNHLY; CDR2 reads FYNNEI. The CDR3 is made up of 14 amino acids, end residues included. Here the CDR3 reads CANEEGAYQETHFC.

This clonotype has just one count. At one boundary the junction diverges from the germline segment, which might be a read error. V gene TRBV7-7 combines with J gene TRBJ2-7; no clear D. Germline assignment: CDR1 SSHAT and CDR2 FNYEAQ (reference sequence). The CDR3 length is 14 residues. For the CDR3, the DNA is TGTGCCACCAGCTGCCAGTACCTAGCCTACGAGCAGTACTTC. Encoded protein: CATSCQYLAYEQYF.

The rearrangement links TRBV9 to TRBJ1-2; possible D gene TRBD1, 5 bases. Per the germline V gene, CDR1 is SGDLS and CDR2 is YYNGEE. Deletions cut 7 bases from V and 8 bases from J, with 27 bases between. This CDR3 has 16 residues. The CDR3 reads CASGGAGNMLYFGYTF. As DNA, the CDR3 is TGTGCCAGCGGAGGGGCTGGGAACATGCTGTACTTCGGCTACACCTTC.

This clonotype has only one observation. The chain recombines TRBV25-1 with TRBJ1-3; tentatively, D is TRBD1 (6 bases). The CDR3 has 14 residues. V was shortened by 4 bases and J by 9 bases, with 16 bases between the two germline ends. Germline V gene sequence: CDR1 MGHDK, CDR2 SYGVNS. The CDR3 region is CASSGGWRGATIYF. The CDR3 nucleotides read TGTGCCAGCAGTGGAGGTTGGAGGGGGGCCACCATATATTTT.

This clonotype was counted a single time. Its ends do not fully match the called genes, so a read error is possible. The rearrangement joins TRBV7-2 to TRBJ2-3; D gene ambiguous. There are 14 residues in the CDR3. Looked up from germline, CDR1 is SGHTA and CDR2 is FQGNSA. CDR3 in amino acids: CASSLAGYHTQYFF. The DNA of the CDR3 is TGTGCCAGCAGCTTAGCCGGGTACCACACCCAGTACTTCTTT.

This chain uses TRBV5-5 with TRBJ2-1; D is uncertain. CDR3 length: 12 residues. In germline, CDR1 is SGHKS, CDR2 YYEKEE (reference sequence). Between the trimmed V and J ends, which lost 4 bases and 9 bases, there was a span of 11 bases. The CDR3 sequence: CASSQPATEQFF. CDR3 sequence (DNA): TGTGCCAGCAGCCAACCGGCGACTGAGCAGTTCTTC.

J is TRBJ2-1 and V is TRBV7-9; perhaps D is TRBD1 or TRBD2 (5 bases each). Trimming took 5 bases from V and 7 from J, leaving 27 bases between them. The CDR3 extends over 18 amino acids. The V gene's germline CDR1 is SEHNR and CDR2 FQNEAQ (reference sequence). In DNA, the CDR3 is TGTGCCAGCAGCCCACCACAGGTGCGGAGCACCGGGGAGAATGAGCAGTTCTTC. Translation gives CASSPPQVRSTGENEQFF.

The chain employs TRBV7-2 and TRBJ2-7; D is uncertain. Germline CDR1 reads SGHTA; CDR2 reads FQGNSA. The ends were cut back, 5 bases at V and 1 base at J, with 24 bases in the middle. The CDR3 loop spans 18 amino acids. CDR3 amino acids: CASSVGSDTTAFSYEQYV. For the CDR3, the DNA is TGTGCCAGCAGCGTAGGGTCAGATACGACGGCTTTTTCCTACGAGCAGTACGTC.

This clonotype is a singleton in its sample. V is TRBV7-9 and J is TRBJ2-3; 10 bases fit TRBD2. Germline CDR1 is SEHNR and CDR2 is FQNEAQ (reference sequence). CDR3 length: 15 amino acids. With V trimmed by 5 bases and J by 13 bases, 15 bases remained unmatched. The CDR3 DNA reads as TGTGCCAGCAGCGTTGAAAGAAGCGGGGGGGACGATGAGTATTTT. It yields the protein CASSVERSGGDDEYF.

The gene calls are TRBV4-3 and TRBJ2-1; 10 bases agree with TRBD1. With V trimmed by 0 bases and J by 10 bases, 9 bases remained unmatched. The CDR3 contains 16 residues. Germline V lookup: CDR1 LGHNA, CDR2 YSLEER. The CDR3 nucleotides read TGCGCCAGCAGCCAAGACGGGACAGGGGCTGAGGACGAGCAGTTCTTC. It yields the protein CASSQDGTGAEDEQFF.

The sample holds a few counts of this clonotype. Germline and junction disagree at one end, which may indicate a read error. The chain combines TRBV7-9 with TRBJ2-3; D unclear. CDR1 and CDR2 (germline): SEHNR, FQNEAQ (reference sequence). The CDR3 extends over 14 amino acids. The CDR3 region is CASSFAGSPDTHYF. The CDR3 DNA reads TGTGCCAGCAGCTTTGCAGGAAGTCCGGATACGCATTATTTT. Complete variable domain (other parts from reference TRBV7-9 and TRBJ2-3): DTGVSQNPRHKITKRGQNVTFRCDPISEHNRLYWYRQTLGQGPEFLTYFQNEAQLEKSRLLSDRFSAERPKGSFSTLEIQRTEQGDSAMYLCASSFAGSPDTHYFGPGTRLTVL.

Here the CDR3 reads CASKQVAWGVRHEQFF. For the CDR3, the DNA is TGTGCCAGCAAGCAAGTCGCCTGGGGGGTCCGGCATGAGCAGTTCTTC. The chain carries TRBV6-2 or TRBV6-3 and TRBJ2-1; weak D call: TRBD2 (6 bases). Trimming took 7 bases from V and 8 from J, leaving 24 bases between them. The CDR3 has 16 residues. Per germline, CDR1 MNHEY and CDR2 SVGEGT.